The subject of this entry is one T cell receptor beta chain. In the original analysis: Reference gene primers were amplified, and this amplification served to estimate nucleated cell counts. Data came from immunoSEQ multiplex PCR; TCRdb stores just in-frame clones and leaves some out. V, J and clone size reflect that table, while D and trimming were determined from the DNA. Of approximately 240,000 clones in the sample, about 83% were seen once. The data derive from a study of blood T cell repertoires in COVID-19. Study summary: Sites in the United States, Italy and Spain provided acute and convalescent COVID-19 samples. T cells, B-cell-depleted T cells, or PBMCs provided the cDNA or gDNA that served as material.

The trim removed 6 bases at V and 3 bases at J, leaving 11 bases unmatched. The CDR3 loop spans 17 amino acids. Germline V lookup: CDR1 MGHDK, CDR2 SYGVNS. The sequenced material came from peripheral blood. The clonotype originates from a human donor in a cohort sampled during active COVID-19. The chain uses TRBV25-1 and TRBJ2-3, with 11 bases lining up with TRBD2. The CDR3 sequence is CASRRGGTSGVTDTQYF. The CDR3 DNA reads as TGTGCCAGCAGGAGAGGCGGGACTAGCGGTGTTACAGATACGCAGTATTTT.